The rows below give T cell receptor beta chains drawn from one sample of a study of T-cell memory formation after mild COVID-19. TCRdb re-derived calls from the 5' RACE reads in MiXCR, one entry per CDR3 protein. Here the sample spans tens of thousands of distinct CDR3 sequences, roughly 11% being singletons. Material: PBMCs or a T cell subset sorted from them (not recorded which). These receptor sequences come from a man aged 18 to 30 who had mild COVID-19 (a few samples of this study predate the infection). Cell type and time point are not known. Each CDR3 is given with its conserved first and last residue. The order of the fields is J gene, D gene, clone size, V gene, CDR3 protein, CDR3 DNA. The D gene is left open where the match is weak. Part of the rows lack a size; the others show once, few, many or a class for expanded clones.

>TRBJ2-3|NA|many|TRBV29-1
CSVRAGRRTDTQYF
TGCAGCGTTCGGGCAGGGAGACGCACAGATACGCAGTATTTT
>TRBJ2-3|TRBD2|many|TRBV6-4
CASSVLAGGGDTQYF
TGTGCCAGCAGTGTACTAGCGGGGGGTGGAGATACGCAGTATTTT
>TRBJ2-1|NA|many|TRBV20-1
CSARDRGRWYNEQFF
TGCAGTGCTAGAGATCGGGGGCGGTGGTACAATGAGCAGTTCTTC
>TRBJ2-4|TRBD2|many|TRBV2
CASSDLGLAARAKNIQYF
TGTGCCAGCAGTGATTTGGGACTAGCGGCTAGAGCCAAAAACATTCAGTACTTC
>TRBJ1-2|NA|many|TRBV6-1
CASSLQDNYGYTF
TGTGCCAGCAGCCTACAAGACAACTATGGCTACACCTTC
>TRBJ1-5|NA|many|TRBV28
CASSFWVRGGNQPQHF
TGTGCCAGCAGTTTTTGGGTCAGAGGCGGCAATCAGCCCCAGCATTTT
>TRBJ1-2|NA|many|TRBV2
CAYHGGNTNYGYTF
TGTGCCTATCACGGGGGCAATACTAACTATGGCTACACCTTC
>TRBJ1-1|NA|NA|TRBV2
CASSGLGVQAFF
TGTGCCAGCAGTGGGTTGGGGGTTCAGGCTTTCTTT
>TRBJ2-5|NA|many|TRBV12-3/TRBV12-4
CASSVSVVPRAIQETQYF
TGTGCCAGCTCAGTTTCGGTAGTTCCGAGAGCTATACAAGAGACCCAGTACTTC
>TRBJ2-1|TRBD2|medium-sized|TRBV7-9
CASSFGTSGDEQFF
TGTGCCAGCAGCTTTGGAACTAGCGGGGACGAGCAGTTCTTC
>TRBJ1-1|NA|few|TRBV29-1
CSVVPTEAFF
TGCAGCGTTGTCCCCACTGAAGCTTTCTTT
>TRBJ2-5|TRBD1|many|TRBV12-3/TRBV12-4
CASSSTGGAETQYF
TGTGCCAGCAGTTCGACAGGGGGCGCGGAGACCCAGTACTTC
>TRBJ2-7|NA|many|TRBV30
CAWSKQVSYEQYF
TGTGCCTGGAGTAAACAGGTCTCCTACGAGCAGTACTTC
>TRBJ2-7|NA|NA|TRBV9
CASSVGAVFYEQYF
TGTGCCAGCAGCGTGGGGGCAGTATTCTACGAGCAGTACTTC
>TRBJ2-2|NA|many|TRBV4-3
CASSWEGGATTGELFF
TGCGCCAGCAGCTGGGAGGGGGGCGCAACCACCGGGGAGCTGTTTTTT
>TRBJ1-6|NA|many|TRBV27
CASRPPGSSYNSPLHF
TGTGCCAGCAGGCCCCCCGGGAGCTCCTATAATTCACCCCTCCACTTT
>TRBJ2-3|NA|NA|TRBV11-2
CASSLVTSPTDTQYF
TGTGCCAGCAGCTTAGTTACTAGCCCGACAGATACGCAGTATTTT
>TRBJ2-2|TRBD2|NA|TRBV20-1
CSARSGGNTGELFF
TGCAGTGCTAGAAGCGGGGGAAACACCGGGGAGCTGTTTTTT
>TRBJ2-2|TRBD2|many|TRBV7-3
CASSFSGGANTGELFF
TGTGCCAGCAGCTTTAGCGGGGGGGCGAACACCGGGGAGCTGTTTTTT
>TRBJ2-2|TRBD2|few|TRBV2
CASSSLAGGPANTGELFF
TGTGCCAGCAGTTCCCTAGCGGGGGGGCCGGCAAACACCGGGGAGCTGTTTTTT
>TRBJ2-2|TRBD1|many|TRBV12-3/TRBV12-4
CASSLGQGYTGELFF
TGTGCCAGCAGTTTGGGACAGGGGTACACCGGGGAGCTGTTTTTT
>TRBJ1-6|TRBD1|many|TRBV5-4
CASSLGAGTVDSPLHF
TGTGCCAGCAGCTTGGGGGCAGGGACAGTTGATTCACCCCTCCACTTT
>TRBJ2-5|NA|NA|TRBV5-6
CASSPKRKLLGRGGQETQYF
TGTGCCAGCAGCCCCAAACGAAAATTATTAGGGAGGGGGGGCCAAGAGACCCAGTACTTC
>TRBJ1-6|NA|few|TRBV27
CASKGPINSPLHF
TGTGCCAGCAAGGGACCGATTAATTCACCCCTCCACTTT
>TRBJ2-5|TRBD2|NA|TRBV2
CASRRGSQETQYF
TGTGCCAGCAGGCGGGGGTCCCAAGAGACCCAGTACTTC
>TRBJ2-3|NA|NA|TRBV5-1
CASTVIGGSTDTQYF
TGCGCCAGCACCGTTATAGGGGGATCGACAGATACGCAGTATTTT
>TRBJ2-5|NA|NA|TRBV9
CASSADGTVRETQYF
TGTGCCAGCAGCGCCGACGGGACGGTCAGGGAGACCCAGTACTTC